The subject of this entry is one T cell receptor (beta chain). Additional DNA sequences in this sample encode the identical CDR3. V lost 8 bases to trimming and J lost 2 bases, with 16 bases between them. CDR3 length: 15 residues. Per germline, CDR1 LNHDA and CDR2 SQIVND (reference sequence). These data come from a study of blood T cell repertoires in COVID-19. Background on the study: T cells, B-cell-depleted T cells, or PBMCs supplied cDNA or gDNA.

Profiled with immunoSEQ multiplex PCR; TCRdb holds only in-frame clones, not every one. The data show some 250,000 clones, with roughly 80% seen just once and more than 8% held by the top ten. The chain links TRBV19 to TRBJ1-5; a possible D gene is TRBD1 (6 bases). The source material was peripheral blood. The clonotype originates from an elderly woman with acute or convalescent COVID-19. The CDR3 region has the DNA TGTGCCAGTGACGAACAGGGTGTTGGCAATCAGCCCCAGCATTTT. Translation: CASDEQGVGNQPQHF. Together with reference TRBV19 and TRBJ1-5, the CDR3 gives the full variable domain: DGGITQSPKYLFRKEGQNVTLSCEQNLNHDAMYWYRQDPGQGLRLIYYSQIVNDFQKGDIAEGYSVSREKKESFPLTVTSAQKNPTAFYLCASDEQGVGNQPQHFGDGTRLSIL.